Sequencing of this T cell receptor beta chain was carried out in a study of resident and recirculating memory T cells in vitiligo. In regard to this clone: Its antigen is not known.

Generated by immunoSEQ multiplex PCR, the TCRdb table keeps only in-frame clones and is missing some. Of tens of thousands of clones listed, roughly 94% are singletons. Trimming cost V 2 bases and J 0 bases, with 14 bases left between them. The CDR3 has 16 amino acids. CDR1 is MDHEN and CDR2 is SYDVKM in the germline V gene. Findings and limits, study-wide: No unique dominant TCR clone was found in vitiligo lesions.

This clonotype originated in a male donor with vitiligo. The rearrangement joins TRBV28 to TRBJ2-7; a possible D gene is TRBD2 (5 bases). The specimen sequenced was blood. CDR3 sequence: CASSLAGRSPSYEQYF. The DNA for the CDR3 is TGTGCCAGCAGTTTAGCGGGTCGTTCCCCCTCCTACGAGCAGTACTTC. The full variable domain, rest sourced from reference TRBV28 and TRBJ2-7, is DVKVTQSSRYLVKRTGEKVFLECVQDMDHENMFWYRQDPGLGLRLIYFSYDVKMKEKGDIPEGYSVSREKKERFSLILESASTNQTSMYLCASSLAGRSPSYEQYFGPGTRLTVT.